Listed below are T cell receptor beta chains from one sample, sequenced in a study of OX40 agonist ivuxolimab in advanced cancers. Clones were read by immunoSEQ multiplex PCR, and TCRdb kept only the in-frame ones, dropping some. The table records 99,000 or so clones, roughly 90% of them present only once. The specimen was CD4+ or CD8+ T cells sorted from blood, collected in a trial of the OX40 agonist ivuxolimab. The origin of the receptors is an adult with an advanced solid tumor such as melanoma, head and neck, liver or kidney cancer. Each CDR3 is given with its conserved first and last residue. Fields, in order: clone size, D gene, J gene, V gene, CDR3 protein, CDR3 DNA. The D gene is left open where the match is weak. Some rows have no size entry. The others give once, few or many, or a class for an expanded clone.

NA	TRBD2	TRBJ2-7	TRBV4-1	CASSRDRIGTSGRTYEQYF	TGCGCCAGCAGCCGAGACAGGATCGGGACTAGCGGGAGGACCTACGAGCAGTACTTC
NA	NA	TRBJ2-5	TRBV13	CASSSRGGSIQETQYF	TGTGCCAGCAGCTCCCGAGGTGGTAGTATTCAAGAGACCCAGTACTTC
NA	NA	TRBJ2-3	TRBV18	CASSPFMTDTQYF	TGTGCCAGCTCACCCTTTATGACAGATACGCAGTATTTT
NA	NA	TRBJ1-4	TRBV16	CASSRARFGEKLFF	TGTGCCAGCAGCCGGGCCAGGTTTGGTGAAAAACTGTTTTTT
NA	TRBD2	TRBJ2-1	TRBV9	CASSVGASGRSEQFF	TGTGCCAGCAGCGTAGGGGCTAGCGGGCGTAGTGAGCAGTTCTTC
NA	NA	TRBJ1-1	TRBV6-5	CASSYSRRGTEAFF	TGTGCCAGCAGTTACTCGAGACGGGGCACTGAAGCTTTCTTT
NA	NA	TRBJ2-4	TRBV15	CATSRAGVEAKNIQYF	TGTGCCACCAGCAGAGCGGGTGTTGAGGCCAAAAACATTCAGTACTTC
NA	NA	TRBJ2-1	TRBV11-2	CASSFDRYNEQFF	TGTGCCAGCAGCTTTGACAGGTACAATGAGCAGTTCTTC
NA	TRBD2	TRBJ2-1	TRBV10-3	CATTKGLAGGDEQFF	TGTGCCACCACGAAGGGACTAGCGGGAGGCGATGAGCAGTTCTTC
NA	NA	TRBJ2-1	TRBV6-5	CASSNRDGPYNEQFF	TGTGCCAGCAGTAACCGGGACGGCCCCTACAATGAGCAGTTCTTC
NA	TRBD2	TRBJ2-1	TRBV5-5	CASSFSREGYNEQFF	TGTGCCAGCAGCTTCTCGCGGGAGGGTTACAATGAGCAGTTCTTC
NA	NA	TRBJ2-5	TRBV11-2	CASSLLSGKETQYF	TGTGCCAGCAGCTTATTGTCCGGGAAGGAGACCCAGTACTTC
NA	NA	TRBJ2-7	TRBV18	CASSPPGQSYEQYF	TGTGCCAGCTCACCACCCGGCCAATCCTACGAGCAGTACTTC
NA	TRBD2	TRBJ2-1	TRBV6-6	CASSPRGGGDNEQFF	TGTGCCAGCAGCCCGAGGGGTGGGGGGGACAATGAGCAGTTCTTC
NA	NA	TRBJ2-3	TRBV2	CASRKGSPGDTQYF	TGTGCCAGCAGGAAGGGGAGCCCGGGGGATACGCAGTATTTT
NA	NA	TRBJ2-7	TRBV10-3	CAISENVGSYEQYF	TGTGCCATCAGTGAGAATGTAGGTTCCTACGAGCAGTACTTC
NA	NA	TRBJ2-5	TRBV5-1	CASSLNGPQETQYF	TGCGCCAGCAGCTTGAATGGGCCCCAAGAGACCCAGTACTTC
NA	TRBD2	TRBJ2-1	TRBV2	CASSEWGLAGGQYLYNEQFF	TGTGCCAGCAGTGAATGGGGACTAGCGGGCGGCCAGTATCTCTACAATGAGCAGTTCTTC
NA	NA	TRBJ1-2	TRBV7-2	CASSLWDGYGYTF	TGTGCCAGCAGCTTATGGGACGGCTATGGCTACACCTTC
NA	NA	TRBJ1-2	TRBV28	CASSWGGQVIGYTF	TGTGCCAGCAGTTGGGGGGGACAAGTGATAGGCTACACCTTC
NA	NA	TRBJ2-7	TRBV6-4	CASRDGNNPGQYF	TGTGCCAGCAGGGACGGTAACAACCCTGGGCAGTACTTC
NA	NA	TRBJ2-5	TRBV6-6	CASRAVISRETQYF	TGTGCCAGCAGGGCCGTCATCTCACGGGAGACCCAGTACTTC
NA	TRBD1	TRBJ2-7	TRBV10-2	CASSVDRSYEQYF	TGCGCCAGCAGTGTGGACAGGAGCTACGAGCAGTACTTC
NA	TRBD2	TRBJ2-6	TRBV11-3	CASSFGGRSGANVLTF	TGTGCCAGCAGCTTCGGCGGGAGATCTGGGGCCAACGTCCTGACTTTC
NA	NA	TRBJ2-5	TRBV11-2	CASSLQGTRETQYF	TGTGCCAGCAGCTTACAGGGTACCCGAGAGACCCAGTACTTC
NA	TRBD1	TRBJ1-3	TRBV18	CASSPLLTIGTAGNTIYF	TGTGCCAGCTCACCTCTTCTTACGATTGGGACAGCTGGAAACACCATATATTTT
NA	NA	TRBJ1-2	TRBV7-9	CASSHRDNYGYTF	TGTGCCAGCAGCCACAGGGATAACTATGGCTACACCTTC
NA	NA	TRBJ2-2	TRBV6-5	CASSSRGGNADRELFF	TGTGCCAGCAGTTCCCGCGGAGGTAACGCTGACCGGGAGCTGTTTTTT
few	NA	TRBJ2-7	TRBV11-1	CASSLAGSYEQYF	TGTGCCAGCAGCTTAGCCGGCTCCTACGAGCAGTACTTC